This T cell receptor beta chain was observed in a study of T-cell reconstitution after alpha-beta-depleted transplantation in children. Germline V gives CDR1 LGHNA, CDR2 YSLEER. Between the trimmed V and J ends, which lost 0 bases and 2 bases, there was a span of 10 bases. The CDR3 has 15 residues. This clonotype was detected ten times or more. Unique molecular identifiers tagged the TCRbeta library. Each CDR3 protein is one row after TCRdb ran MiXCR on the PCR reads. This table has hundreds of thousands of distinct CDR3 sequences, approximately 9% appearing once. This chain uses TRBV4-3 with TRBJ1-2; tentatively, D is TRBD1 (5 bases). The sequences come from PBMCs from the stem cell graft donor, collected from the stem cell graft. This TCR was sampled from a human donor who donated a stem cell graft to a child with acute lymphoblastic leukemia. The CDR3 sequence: CASSQEPDNNYGYTF. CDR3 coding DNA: TGCGCCAGCAGCCAAGAGCCGGACAACAACTATGGCTACACCTTC.